This T cell receptor beta chain was recovered during a study of blood T cell repertoires in COVID-19. Authors' methods: Amplification with reference gene primers provided the estimates of nucleated cell counts. Some clones are missing from TCRdb's copy, which holds only in-frame ones; the method was immunoSEQ multiplex PCR. D and trimming were read from the DNA, whereas the V and J calls and clone size are those reported in that table. The sample shows some 330,000 clones, under 90% of them seen only once. Germline V gives CDR1 MDHEN, CDR2 SYDVKM. V gave up 7 bases and J gave up 4 bases; unmatched junction bases: 5. This CDR3 region has 14 residues.

The chain recombines TRBV28 with TRBJ1-5, with 9 bases that match TRBD1. The sequencing input was peripheral blood. The source is a woman under 40 with COVID-19, enrolled during active disease. CDR3 sequence reads: CASTRTGVNQPQHF. The CDR3, as DNA: TGTGCCAGCACCAGGACAGGGGTAAATCAGCCCCAGCATTTT.